The clone carrying this T cell receptor (beta chain) was recorded a few times. As yet, its antigen is unknown. The data were obtained in a study of CD8+ T cells in alopecia areata. Study conclusions and caveats: A great number of expanded lesional clones endured in scalp and blood during tofacitinib.

Reverse transcribed after extraction, RNA yielded cDNA as the sequencing template. The data were produced by immunoSEQ multiplex PCR, yet TCRdb's version contains in-frame clones alone and is incomplete. The profile covers approximately 220,000 clones, with more than 30% appearing a single time and around 0.48% taken by the ten largest. The treatment: oral pan-JAK inhibitor, 5-10 mg twice daily. Alopecia areata patients had lesional scalp punch biopsies and peripheral blood taken from them. V was clipped by 7 bases and J by 5 bases, with 15 bases between them. CDR3 size: 13 residues. Germline V gene lookup returns CDR1 SGHDT and CDR2 YYEEEE.

This material consisted of CD4+ T cells sorted from blood, taken at roughly week 30, from a patient treated with tofacitinib. The clonotype originates from a human donor with alopecia areata. This sequence joins TRBV5-6 and TRBJ1-1; no clear D. The CDR3 nucleotides read TGTGCCAGCCGACTGTACCTGGGGACTGAAGCTTTCTTT. This gives the protein CASRLYLGTEAFF. Based on the CDR3 plus reference TRBV5-6 and TRBJ1-1, the full variable domain is DAGVTQSPTHLIKTRGQQVTLRCSPKSGHDTVSWYQQALGQGPQFIFQYYEEEERQRGNFPDRFSGHQFPNYSSELNVNALLLGDSALYLCASRLYLGTEAFFGQGTRLTVV.